This TCR beta chain was obtained from a study of T cells expressing NK-cell markers. No DNA is given; TCRdb re-called the 5' RACE reads and lists each CDR3 protein once. The sample table includes some 450,000 distinct CDR3 sequences. The source of this sequence is a woman aged 18-70 years in good health. The material sequenced was blood T cells: a sorted CD56 or NKG2C T cell subset, CD4+ or CD8+ T cells, or bulk PBMC T cells (not recorded which).

CDR3 residues: CSLAVGGRETQYF. V is TRBV20-1 and J is TRBJ2-5; TCRdb calls TRBD1, which cannot be checked without DNA. CDR3 length: 13 residues. Germline V gene data show CDR1 as DFQATT and CDR2 as SNEGSKA (reference sequence).